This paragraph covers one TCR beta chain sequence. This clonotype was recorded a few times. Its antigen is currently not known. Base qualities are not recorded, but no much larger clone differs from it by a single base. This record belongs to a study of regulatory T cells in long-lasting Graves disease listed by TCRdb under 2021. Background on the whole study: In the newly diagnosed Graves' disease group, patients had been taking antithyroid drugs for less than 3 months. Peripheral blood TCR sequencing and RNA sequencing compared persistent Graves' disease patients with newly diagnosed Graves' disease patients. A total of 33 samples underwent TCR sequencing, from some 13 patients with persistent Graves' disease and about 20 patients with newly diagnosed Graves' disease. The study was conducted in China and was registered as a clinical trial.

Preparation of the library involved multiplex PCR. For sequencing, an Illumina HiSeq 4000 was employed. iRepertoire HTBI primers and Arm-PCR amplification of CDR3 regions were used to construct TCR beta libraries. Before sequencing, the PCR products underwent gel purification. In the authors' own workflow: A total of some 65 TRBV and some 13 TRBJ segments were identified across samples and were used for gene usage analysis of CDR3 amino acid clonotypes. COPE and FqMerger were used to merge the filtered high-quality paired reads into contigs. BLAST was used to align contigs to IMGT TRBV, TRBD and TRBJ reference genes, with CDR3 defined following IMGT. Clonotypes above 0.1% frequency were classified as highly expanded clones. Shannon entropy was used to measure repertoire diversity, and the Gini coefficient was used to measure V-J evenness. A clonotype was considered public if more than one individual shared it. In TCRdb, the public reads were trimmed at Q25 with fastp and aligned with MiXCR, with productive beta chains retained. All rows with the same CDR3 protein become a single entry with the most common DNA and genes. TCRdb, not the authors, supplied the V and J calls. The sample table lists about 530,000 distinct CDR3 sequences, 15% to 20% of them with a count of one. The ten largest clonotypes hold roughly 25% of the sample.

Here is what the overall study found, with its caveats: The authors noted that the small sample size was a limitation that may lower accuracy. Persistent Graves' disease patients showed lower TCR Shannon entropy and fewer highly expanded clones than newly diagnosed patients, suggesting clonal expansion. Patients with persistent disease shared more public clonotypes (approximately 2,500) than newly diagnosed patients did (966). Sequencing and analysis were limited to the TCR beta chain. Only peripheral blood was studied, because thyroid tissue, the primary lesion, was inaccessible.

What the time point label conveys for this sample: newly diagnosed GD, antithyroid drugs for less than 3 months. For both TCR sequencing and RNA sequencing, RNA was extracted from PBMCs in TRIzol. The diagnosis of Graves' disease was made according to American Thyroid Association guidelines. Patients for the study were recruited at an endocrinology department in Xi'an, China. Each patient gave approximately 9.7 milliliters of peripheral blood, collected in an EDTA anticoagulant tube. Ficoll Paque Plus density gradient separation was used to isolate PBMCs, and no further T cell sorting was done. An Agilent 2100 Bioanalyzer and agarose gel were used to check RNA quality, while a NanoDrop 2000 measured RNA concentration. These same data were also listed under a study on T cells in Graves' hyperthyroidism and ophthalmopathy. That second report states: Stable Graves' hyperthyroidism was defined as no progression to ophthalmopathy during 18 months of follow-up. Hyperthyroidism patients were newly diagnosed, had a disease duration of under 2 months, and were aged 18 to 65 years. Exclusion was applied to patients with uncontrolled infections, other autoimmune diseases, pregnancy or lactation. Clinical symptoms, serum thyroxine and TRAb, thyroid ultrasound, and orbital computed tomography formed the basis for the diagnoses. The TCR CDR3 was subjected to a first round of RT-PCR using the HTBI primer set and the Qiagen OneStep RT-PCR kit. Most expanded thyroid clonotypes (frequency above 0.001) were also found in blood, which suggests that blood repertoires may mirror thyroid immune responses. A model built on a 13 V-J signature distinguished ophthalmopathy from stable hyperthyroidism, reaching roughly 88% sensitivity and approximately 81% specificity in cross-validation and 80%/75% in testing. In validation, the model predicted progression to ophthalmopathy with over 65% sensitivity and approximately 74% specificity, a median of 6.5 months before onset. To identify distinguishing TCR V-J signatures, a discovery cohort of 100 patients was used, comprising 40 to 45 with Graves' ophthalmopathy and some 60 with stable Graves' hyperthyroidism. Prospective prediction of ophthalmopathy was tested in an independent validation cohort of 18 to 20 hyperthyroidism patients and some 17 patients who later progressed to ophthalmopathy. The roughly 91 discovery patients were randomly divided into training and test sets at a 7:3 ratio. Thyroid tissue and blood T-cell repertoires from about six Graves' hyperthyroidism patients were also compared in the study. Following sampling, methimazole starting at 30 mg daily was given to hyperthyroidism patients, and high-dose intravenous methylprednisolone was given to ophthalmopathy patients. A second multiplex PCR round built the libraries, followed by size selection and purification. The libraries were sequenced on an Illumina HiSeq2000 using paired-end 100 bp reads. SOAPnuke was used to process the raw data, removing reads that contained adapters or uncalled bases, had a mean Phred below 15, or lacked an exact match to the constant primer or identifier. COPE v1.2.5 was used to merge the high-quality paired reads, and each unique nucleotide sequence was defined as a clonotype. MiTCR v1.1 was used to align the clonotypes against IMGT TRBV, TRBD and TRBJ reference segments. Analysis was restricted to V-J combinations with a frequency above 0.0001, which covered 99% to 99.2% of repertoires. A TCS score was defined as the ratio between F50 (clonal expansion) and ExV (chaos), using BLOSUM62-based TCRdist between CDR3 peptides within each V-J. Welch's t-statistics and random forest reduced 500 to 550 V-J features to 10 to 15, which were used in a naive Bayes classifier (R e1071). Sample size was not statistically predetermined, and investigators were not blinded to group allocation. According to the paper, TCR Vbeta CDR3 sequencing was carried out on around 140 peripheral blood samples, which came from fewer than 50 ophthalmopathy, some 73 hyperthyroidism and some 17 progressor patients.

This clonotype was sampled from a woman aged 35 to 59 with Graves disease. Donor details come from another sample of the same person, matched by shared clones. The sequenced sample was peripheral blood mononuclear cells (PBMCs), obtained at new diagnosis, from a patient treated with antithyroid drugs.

The CDR3 protein is CASSYPGQGIYNEQFF. DNA sequence: TGTGCCAGCAGCTATCCGGGACAGGGGATTTACAATGAGCAGTTCTTC. The V and J genes are TRBV7-9 and TRBJ2-1, with 10 central nucleotides matching TRBD1. Reading the germline V gene (reference sequence) gives CDR1 SEHNR and CDR2 FQNEAQ. For this chain, trimming is 4 bases at the V end and 4 bases at the J end, and the number of junction bases without a gene match is 7. The cysteine opens and the phenylalanine closes a CDR3 of 16 amino acids. CDR3 DNA is the only sequence kept; it has 48 bases, read in frame from the first base. Extended through the reference TRBV7-9 and TRBJ2-1 proteins, this CDR3 yields the full variable domain: DTGVSQNPRHKITKRGQNVTFRCDPISEHNRLYWYRQTLGQGPEFLTYFQNEAQLEKSRLLSDRFSAERPKGSFSTLEIQRTEQGDSAMYLCASSYPGQGIYNEQFFGPGTRLTVL.